The clone carrying this T cell receptor (beta chain) was seen only a few times. As yet, its antigen is unknown. These data are taken from a study of cytomegalovirus exposure and HLA in healthy donors. Points from the study as a whole: Later analysis associated a missense DCLRE1C variant with TCR beta V- and J-gene trimming. Segments of the TCR beta V type were, in most cases, productive about 87% or about 30% of the time in an earlier analysis. Highly shared variants forming one cluster were likely a sequencing artifact.

This PCR relied on a set of 60 Vbeta primers and 13 Jbeta primers. Assay used: immunoSEQ multiplex PCR; TCRdb lists only in-frame clones, some missing. The repertoire holds about 120,000 clones, with 80% as singletons. The germline V gene has CDR1 LNHDA and CDR2 SQIVND (reference sequence). This CDR3 is 16 amino acids long. The V gene end was trimmed by 3 bases and the J gene end by 4 bases; junction bases not matched to a gene: 9. Donors had nominal health at sampling but likely had unrecorded immune exposures. Material for sequencing was PBMCs. The receptor was derived from a female donor in good health and CMV-seropositive. The V and J genes are TRBV19 and TRBJ1-5; 7 positions agree with TRBD1. CDR3 residues: CASSITAGQLNQPQHF. The CDR3 region has the DNA TGTGCCAGTAGTATTACCGCGGGACAGTTGAATCAGCCCCAGCATTTT.